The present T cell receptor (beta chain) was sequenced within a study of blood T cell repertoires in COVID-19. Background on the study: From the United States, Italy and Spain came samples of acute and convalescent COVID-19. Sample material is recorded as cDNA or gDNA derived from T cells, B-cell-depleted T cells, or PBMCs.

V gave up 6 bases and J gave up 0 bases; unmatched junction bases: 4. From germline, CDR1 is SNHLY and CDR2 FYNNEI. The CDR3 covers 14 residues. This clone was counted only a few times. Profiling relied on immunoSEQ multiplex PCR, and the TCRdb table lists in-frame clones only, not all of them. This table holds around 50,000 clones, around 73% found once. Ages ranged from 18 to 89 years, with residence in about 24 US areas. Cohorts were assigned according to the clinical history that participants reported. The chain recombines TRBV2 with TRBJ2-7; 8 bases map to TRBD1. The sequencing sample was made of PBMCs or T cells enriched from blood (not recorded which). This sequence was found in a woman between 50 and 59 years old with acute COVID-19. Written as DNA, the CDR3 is TGTGCCAGCAGCGGGACAGGCCTCTCCTACGAGCAGTACTTC. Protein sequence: CASSGTGLSYEQYF. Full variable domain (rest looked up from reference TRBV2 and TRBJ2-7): EPEVTQTPSHQVTQMGQEVILRCVPISNHLYFYWYRQILGQKVEFLVSFYNNEISEKSEIFDDQFSVERPDGSNFTLKIRSTKLEDSAMYFCASSGTGLSYEQYFGPGTRLTVT.